This T cell receptor beta chain was found in a study of patients and donors after allogeneic stem cell transplantation (dated by TCRdb to 2020 to 2021). The germline V gene encodes CDR1 SGHRS and CDR2 YFSETQ. Taken from cysteine to phenylalanine, the CDR3 has 16 residues. The sequence is cut down to CDR3 DNA, 48 bases in frame from base 1. Cut back by 4 bases and 2 bases, the V and J ends lie 18 bases apart. The library was made by RT-PCR. The instrument was a NextSeq 550. TCRdb reanalyzed the raw reads on its own, using fastp at Q25 for trimming and MiXCR for clone calling, and kept in-frame beta chains. Every distinct CDR3 protein forms one entry, paired with its most common genes and DNA. The sample yields roughly 880,000 distinct CDR3 sequences; approximately 18% were counted once. Jointly, the top ten make up roughly 6% of the sample. This clonotype was recorded a few times. It lacks a known antigen. No base quality values were provided; no much bigger clone lies one nucleotide off.

This sequence originates from a human donor who was either an allogeneic HSCT recipient or a stem cell or donor lymphocyte infusion donor (not recorded which). It is not recorded whose cells these are; they may come from a transplant donor. Sequenced: blood, either unsorted or a sorted T cell fraction (not recorded which). The chain was built from TRBV5-1 and TRBJ2-5; matching of 5 bases hints at TRBD2 as the D gene. The CDR3 protein sequence reads: CASSPGSRKRQETQYF. The bases read TGCGCCAGCAGCCCCGGAAGTAGGAAGCGGCAAGAGACCCAGTACTTC.